The subject of this entry is one T cell receptor (beta chain). Its specificity is not known. One end of the junction does not line up with germline, which may come from a read error. Germline V CDR1 and CDR2: GTSNPN, SVGIG (reference sequence). The CDR3 consists of 16 residues. The sample is drawn from a study of shared clonotypes between healthy human individuals. Study-wide results and caveats: On the whole, naive subsets had larger estimated richness than memory subsets had.

This table comes from immunoSEQ multiplex PCR, and its TCRdb copy is limited to in-frame clones, with some not included. The sample carries about 1,800,000 clones, about 94% recorded once. CD8 cells regarded as naive lacked CD45RO, were positively chosen for CCR7, and omitted terminally differentiated effector memory CD45RA+ cells. The sequence came from a man between 18 and 29 years old in good health. Sequences were obtained from naive CD8+ T cells sorted from blood. This sequence joins TRBV30 and TRBJ1-3; D remains unclear. CDR3 DNA sequence: TGTGCCCGGAGCCGGCGGGAGATTTTCTCTGGAAACACCATATATTTT. It translates to CARSRREIFSGNTIYF. Drawing the rest from reference TRBV30 and TRBJ1-3, the complete variable domain is SQTIHQWPATLVQPVGSPLSLECTVEGTSNPNLYWYRQAAGRGLQLLFYSVGIGQISSEVPQNLSASRPQDRQFILSSKKLLLSDSGFYLCARSRREIFSGNTIYFGEGSWLTVV.